This T cell receptor (beta chain) was observed in a study of blood T cell repertoires in COVID-19. At the level of the study: Some COVID-19 samples were acute and others convalescent; all came from the United States, Italy and Spain. Sources were T cells, B-cell-depleted T cells, or PBMCs; the material itself was cDNA or gDNA.

In the study's own analysis: Reference gene primer amplification in the assay estimated nucleated cell counts. Sequencing was performed with immunoSEQ multiplex PCR; in TCRdb, only in-frame clones are kept and a portion is missing. Clonal size and the V and J genes are those of that table, whereas D and trimming came from the DNA. The sample holds some 280,000 clones; 80% to 90% are singletons and the top ten take 3%. CDR3 length: 14 amino acids. Per the germline V gene, CDR1 is SGHVS and CDR2 is FQNEAQ. V shed 3 bases, J shed 4 bases, and the junction held 4 bases outside the gene matches. The chain uses TRBV7-8 and TRBJ2-7, with 9 bases matching TRBD1. The sample taken for sequencing was peripheral blood. This TCR came from a woman in her twenties or thirties with active or convalescent COVID-19. The CDR3 DNA sequence: TGTGCCAGCAGCTTCGGGACAGGGCTATACGAGCAGTACTTC. Its translation: CASSFGTGLYEQYF.